This paragraph covers one T cell receptor beta chain sequence. Antigen: not known. Per germline, CDR1 MDHEN and CDR2 SYDVKM. This CDR3 has 13 amino acids. Trimming took off 0 bases at V and 2 bases at J, with 4 bases between the two ends. This sample was included in a study of cytomegalovirus exposure and HLA in healthy donors. About the research overall: Ancestry clustering placed 70% to 85% of about 400 genotyped donors in the Caucasian-associated cluster.

The study, taken as a whole, reports: Sequencing likely caused a cluster of highly shared sequence variants.

PCR was performed using 60 Vbeta and 13 Jbeta primers. TCRdb's copy holds only in-frame clones and misses some; the assay was immunoSEQ multiplex PCR. The sample includes some 190,000 clones, about 86% seen only once; the top ten take approximately 0.31%. The V gene is TRBV28, the J gene TRBJ1-2, with no clear D. Specimen: PBMCs. This TCR came from a woman aged 25 to 39 in good health and CMV-seronegative. This CDR3 is CASSLWQNYGYTF. CDR3 coding DNA: TGTGCCAGCAGTTTATGGCAGAACTATGGCTACACCTTC.